Shown below are 5 T cell receptor beta chains from a single sample sequenced in a study of T cells after yellow fever vaccination. TCRdb analysed the 5' RACE reads with MiXCR anew, one entry per CDR3 protein. The sample holds 250,000 to 300,000 distinct CDR3 sequences, roughly 5.2% seen once. The sequencing used CD4+ T cells sorted from PBMCs, collected on the day of the yellow fever booster vaccination. The origin of the receptors is a man aged 18 to 30 who received the YFV17D yellow fever vaccine.

The table lists this clonotype with many counts. The chain has TRBV4-1 and TRBJ2-3; D unclear. The V gene lost 1 base and the J gene lost 4 bases, with 15 bases spanning the gap. Germline CDR1 MGHRA, CDR2 YSYEKL. The CDR3 covers 16 residues. For the CDR3, the DNA is TGCGCCAGCAGCCAAGTGGGGATAACAGCCGCAGATACGCAGTATTTT. It yields the protein CASSQVGITAADTQYF.

V usage is TRBV7-2 and J usage is TRBJ1-6, with D tentatively TRBD1 (5 bases). In germline, CDR1 is SGHTA, CDR2 FQGNSA. This CDR3 spans 15 amino acids. V was trimmed by 4 bases and J by 8 bases, leaving 15 bases between them. The CDR3 coding sequence is TGTGCCAGCAGCTGGCTGAAGGCAGGGTATTCACCCCTCCACTTT. It translates to CASSWLKAGYSPLHF.

This chain uses TRBV11-1 with TRBJ2-4; no definite D call. The V end lost 0 bases, the J end lost 3 bases, and 6 bases lay between the germline ends. The CDR3 has 14 amino acids. Germline loops: CDR1 SGHAT, CDR2 FQDESV (reference sequence). The CDR3 DNA sequence: TGTGCCAGCAGCTTAGCGGGCAGCAAAAACATTCAGTACTTC. It is translated as CASSLAGSKNIQYF. The full variable domain, its missing parts supplied by reference TRBV11-1 and TRBJ2-4, is EAEVAQSPRYKITEKSQAVAFWCDPISGHATLYWYRQILGQGPELLVQFQDESVVDDSQLPKDRFSAERLKGVDSTLKIQPAELGDSAMYLCASSLAGSKNIQYFGAGTRLSVL.

The rearrangement links TRBV6-2 or TRBV6-3 to TRBJ1-3, with D possibly being TRBD1 (5 bases). V was shortened by 6 bases and J by 7 bases, with 19 bases between the two germline ends. The CDR3 length is 15 residues. Per germline, CDR1 MNHEY and CDR2 SVGEGT. For the CDR3, the DNA is TGTGCCAGCAGCACCCCACCTCGGAAGGGGAACACCATATATTTT. Protein: CASSTPPRKGNTIYF.

This clonotype was found a few times. The V and J genes are TRBV29-1 and TRBJ2-3; the D is unclear. CDR1 is SQVTM, CDR2 ANQGSEA, per germline. Deletions cut 6 bases from V and 2 bases from J, with 18 bases between. The CDR3 has 15 residues. The CDR3 spells CSVPRLTAHTDTQYF. In DNA, the CDR3 is TGCAGCGTACCACGGCTCACGGCACACACAGATACGCAGTATTTT.